The T cell receptor beta chain described here comes from a study of T cells in Graves' hyperthyroidism and ophthalmopathy. RNA transcripts gave rise to amplified TCR beta CDR3 regions. With the HTBI primer set, the TCR CDR3 went through a first round of RT-PCR. Each CDR3 protein is one row after TCRdb ran MiXCR on the multiplex PCR reads. This sample has 300,000 to 450,000 distinct CDR3 sequences, with 14% to 15% found just once. Thyroid ultrasound, orbital computed tomography, clinical symptoms, and serum thyroxine and TRAb underpinned diagnoses. This clonotype came up a few times. The sequencing sample was made of blood. This sequence was found in a woman younger than 45 with Graves' hyperthyroidism.

The CDR3 region has the DNA TGTGCCAGCAGCGCAGGGCTGACAGATGTGGGCAATCAGCCCCAGCATTTT. Protein: CASSAGLTDVGNQPQHF. The chain carries TRBV7-2 and TRBJ1-5, with D possibly matching TRBD1 (5 bases). The germline V and J ends were trimmed by 5 bases and 2 bases, with 19 bases remaining between them. The CDR3 spans 17 residues. CDR1 and CDR2 (germline): SGHTA, FQGNSA.